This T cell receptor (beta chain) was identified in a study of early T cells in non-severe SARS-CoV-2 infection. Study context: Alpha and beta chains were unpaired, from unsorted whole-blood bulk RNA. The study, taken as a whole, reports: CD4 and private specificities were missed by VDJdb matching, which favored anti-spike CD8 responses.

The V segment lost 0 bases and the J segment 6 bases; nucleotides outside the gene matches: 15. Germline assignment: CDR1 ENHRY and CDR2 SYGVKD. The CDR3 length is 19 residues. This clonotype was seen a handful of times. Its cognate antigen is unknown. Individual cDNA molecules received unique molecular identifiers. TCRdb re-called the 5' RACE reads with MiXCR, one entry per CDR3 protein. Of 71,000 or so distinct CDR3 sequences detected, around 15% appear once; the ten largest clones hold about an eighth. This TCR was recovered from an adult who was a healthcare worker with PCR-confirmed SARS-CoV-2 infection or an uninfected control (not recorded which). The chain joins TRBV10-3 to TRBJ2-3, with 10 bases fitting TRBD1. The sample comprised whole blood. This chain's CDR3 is CAISESIPGQGFSVDTQYF. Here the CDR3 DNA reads TGTGCCATCAGTGAGTCGATTCCGGGACAGGGGTTCTCTGTGGATACGCAGTATTTT.